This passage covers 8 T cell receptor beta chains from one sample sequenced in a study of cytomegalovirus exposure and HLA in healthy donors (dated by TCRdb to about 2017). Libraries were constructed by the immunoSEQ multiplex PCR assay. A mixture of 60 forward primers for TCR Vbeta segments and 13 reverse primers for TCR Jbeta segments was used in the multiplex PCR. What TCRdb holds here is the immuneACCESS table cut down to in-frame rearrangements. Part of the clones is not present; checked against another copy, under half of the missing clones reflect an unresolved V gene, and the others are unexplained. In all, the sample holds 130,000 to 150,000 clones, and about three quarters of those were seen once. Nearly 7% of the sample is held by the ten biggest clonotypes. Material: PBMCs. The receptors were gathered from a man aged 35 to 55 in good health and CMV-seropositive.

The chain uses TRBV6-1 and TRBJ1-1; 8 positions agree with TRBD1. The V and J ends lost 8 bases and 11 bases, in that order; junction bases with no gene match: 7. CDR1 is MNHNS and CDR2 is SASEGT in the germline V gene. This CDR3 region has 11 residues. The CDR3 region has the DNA TGTGCCAGCTCGGACAGGGTCTGGGCTTTCTTT. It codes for CASSDRVWAFF.

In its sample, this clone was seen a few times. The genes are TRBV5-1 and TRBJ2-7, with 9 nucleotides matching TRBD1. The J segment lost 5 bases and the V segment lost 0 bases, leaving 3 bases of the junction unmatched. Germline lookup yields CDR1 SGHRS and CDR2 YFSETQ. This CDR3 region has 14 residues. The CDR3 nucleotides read TGCGCCAGCAGCTTGGCGGGACAGGGCCACGAGCAGTACTTC. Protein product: CASSLAGQGHEQYF.

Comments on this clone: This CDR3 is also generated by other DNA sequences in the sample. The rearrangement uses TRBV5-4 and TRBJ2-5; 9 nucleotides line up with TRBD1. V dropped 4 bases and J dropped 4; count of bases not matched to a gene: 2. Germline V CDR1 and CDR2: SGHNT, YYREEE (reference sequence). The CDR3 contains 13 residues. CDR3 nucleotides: TGTGCCAGCAGCCCGACAGGGGGAGAGACCCAGTACTTC. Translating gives CASSPTGGETQYF.

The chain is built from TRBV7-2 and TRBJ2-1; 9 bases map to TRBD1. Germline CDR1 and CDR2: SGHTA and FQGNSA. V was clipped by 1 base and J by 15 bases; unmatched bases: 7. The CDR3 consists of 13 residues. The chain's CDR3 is CASSLGMGTGLFF. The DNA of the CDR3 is TGTGCCAGCAGCTTAGGAATGGGGACAGGGTTGTTCTTC. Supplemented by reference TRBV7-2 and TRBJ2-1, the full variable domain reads GAGVSQSPSNKVTEKGKDVELRCDPISGHTALYWYRQSLGQGLEFLIYFQGNSAPDKSGLPSDRFSAERTGGSVSTLTIQRTQQEDSAVYLCASSLGMGTGLFFGPGTRLTVL.

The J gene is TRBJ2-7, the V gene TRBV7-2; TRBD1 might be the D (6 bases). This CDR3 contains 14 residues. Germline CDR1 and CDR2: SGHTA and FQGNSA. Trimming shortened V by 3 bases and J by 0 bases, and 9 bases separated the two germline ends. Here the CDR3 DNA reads TGTGCCAGCAGCTTCCGGGACACCTCCTACGAGCAGTACTTC. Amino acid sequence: CASSFRDTSYEQYF.

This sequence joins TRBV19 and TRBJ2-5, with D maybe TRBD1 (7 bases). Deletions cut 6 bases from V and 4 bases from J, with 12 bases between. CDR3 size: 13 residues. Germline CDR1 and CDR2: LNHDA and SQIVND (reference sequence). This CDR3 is CASRSGGGETQYF. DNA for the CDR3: TGTGCCAGTAGGTCAGGGGGAGGAGAGACCCAGTACTTC.

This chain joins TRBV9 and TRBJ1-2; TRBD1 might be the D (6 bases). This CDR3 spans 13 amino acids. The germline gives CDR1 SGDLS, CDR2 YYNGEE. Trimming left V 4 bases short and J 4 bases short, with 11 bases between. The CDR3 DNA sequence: TGTGCCAGCAGCTCCGGCAGGGGCTATGGCTACACCTTC. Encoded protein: CASSSGRGYGYTF.

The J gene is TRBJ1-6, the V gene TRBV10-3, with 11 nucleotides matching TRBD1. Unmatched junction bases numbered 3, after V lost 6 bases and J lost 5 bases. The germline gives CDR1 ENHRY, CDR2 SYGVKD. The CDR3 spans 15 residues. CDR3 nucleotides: TGTGCCATCAGAGGACAGGGGGCCGATAATTCACCCCTCCACTTT. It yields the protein CAIRGQGADNSPLHF.